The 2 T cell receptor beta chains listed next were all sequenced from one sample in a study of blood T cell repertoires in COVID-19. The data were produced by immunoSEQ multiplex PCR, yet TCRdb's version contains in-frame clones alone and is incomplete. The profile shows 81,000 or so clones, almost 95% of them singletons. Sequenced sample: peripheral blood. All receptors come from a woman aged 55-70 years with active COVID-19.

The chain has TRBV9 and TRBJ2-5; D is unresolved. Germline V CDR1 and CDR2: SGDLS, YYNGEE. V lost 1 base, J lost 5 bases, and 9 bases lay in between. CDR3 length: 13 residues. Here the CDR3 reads CASSVWADETQYF. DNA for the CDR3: TGTGCCAGCAGCGTATGGGCTGACGAGACCCAGTACTTC.

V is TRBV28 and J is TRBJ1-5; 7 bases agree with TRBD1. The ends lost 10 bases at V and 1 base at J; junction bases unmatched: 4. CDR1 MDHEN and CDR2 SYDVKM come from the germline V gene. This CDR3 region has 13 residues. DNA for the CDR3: TGTGCCACCTACAGGGGAAGCAATCAGCCCCAGCATTTT. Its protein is CATYRGSNQPQHF.